The present entry profiles one TCR beta chain with its context. Its antigen remains unidentified. No much larger clone exists at a distance of one base, and base qualities are not known. The CDR3 starts with the cysteine, ends with the phenylalanine, and has 14 residues. Only the CDR3 region is kept as DNA, spanning 42 bases read in frame from base 1. As encoded in the germline V gene, CDR1 is ENHRY while CDR2 is SYGVKD. V sheds 4 bases and J sheds 9 bases, leaving 13 bases between their ends. This sample was taken from a study of control samples from healthy donors and cancer patients (dated by TCRdb to the early 2020s). The library relied on the immunoSEQ multiplex PCR assay. TCRdb retrieved this table from immuneACCESS and kept in-frame rearrangements only. Not all clones are present; in checked studies, unresolved V genes account for under half, and no reason is known for the remainder. This sample has fewer than 100,000 clones in its table, and 70% to 90% of those were observed once. The top ten clonotypes cover around 5.7% of the sample.

This receptor was taken from a woman between 50 and 59 years old in good health. The chain employs TRBV10-3 and TRBJ1-6; matching of 5 bases hints at TRBD1 as the D gene. Input material: blood. The DNA is as follows: TGTGCCATCAGTGCCGACGGGGGTATTTCACCCCTCCACTTT. Its protein reads: CAISADGGISPLHF.